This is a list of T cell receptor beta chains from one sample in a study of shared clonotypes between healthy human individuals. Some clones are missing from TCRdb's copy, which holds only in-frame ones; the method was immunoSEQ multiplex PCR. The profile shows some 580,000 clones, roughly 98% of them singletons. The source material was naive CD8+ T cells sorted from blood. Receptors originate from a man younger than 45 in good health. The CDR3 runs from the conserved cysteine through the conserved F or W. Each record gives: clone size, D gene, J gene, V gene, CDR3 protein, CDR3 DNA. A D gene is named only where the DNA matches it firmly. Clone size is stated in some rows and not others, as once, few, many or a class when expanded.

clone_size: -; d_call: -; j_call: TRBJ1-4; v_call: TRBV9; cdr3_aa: CASSVQGSNEKLFF; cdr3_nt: TGTGCCAGCAGCGTACAGGGTTCTAATGAAAAACTGTTTTTT
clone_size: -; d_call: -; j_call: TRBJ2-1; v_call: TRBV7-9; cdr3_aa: CASSPKQGSSYNEQFF; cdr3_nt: TGTGCCAGCAGCCCAAAGCAGGGAAGCTCCTACAATGAGCAGTTCTTC
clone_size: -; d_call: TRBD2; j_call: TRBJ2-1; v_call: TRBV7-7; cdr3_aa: CASSRTSGGYNEQFF; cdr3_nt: TGTGCTAGCAGTCGGACTAGCGGGGGATACAATGAGCAGTTCTTC
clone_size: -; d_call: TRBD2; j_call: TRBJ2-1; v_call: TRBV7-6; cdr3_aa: CASSPLRREDPYNEQFF; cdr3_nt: TGTGCCAGCAGCCCACTCCGACGGGAGGACCCCTACAATGAGCAGTTCTTC
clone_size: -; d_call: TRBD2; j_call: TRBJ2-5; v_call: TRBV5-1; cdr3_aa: CASSLVVAGVETQYF; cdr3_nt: TGCGCCAGCAGCTTGGTAGTAGCGGGGGTAGAGACCCAGTACTTC
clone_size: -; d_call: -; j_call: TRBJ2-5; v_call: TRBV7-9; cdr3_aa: CASSLVGRGNQETQYF; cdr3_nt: TGTGCCAGCAGCTTAGTGGGCAGGGGCAACCAAGAGACCCAGTACTTC
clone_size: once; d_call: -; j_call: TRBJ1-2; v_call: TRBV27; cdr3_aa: CASSLSSSHGYTF; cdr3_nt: TGTGCCAGCAGTTTATCAAGTTCACATGGCTACACCTTC
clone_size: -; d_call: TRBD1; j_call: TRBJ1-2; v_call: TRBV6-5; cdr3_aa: CASSYTGQLYGYTF; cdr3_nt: TGTGCCAGCAGTTACACGGGACAGCTCTATGGCTACACCTTC
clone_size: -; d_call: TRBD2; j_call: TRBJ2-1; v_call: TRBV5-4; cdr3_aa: CASSSLGVGEGEQFF; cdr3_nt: TGTGCCAGCAGCTCCCTAGGGGTCGGGGAGGGTGAGCAGTTCTTC
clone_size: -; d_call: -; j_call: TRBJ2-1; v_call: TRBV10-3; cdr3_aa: CAISGVRNNEQFF; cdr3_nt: TGTGCCATCAGTGGGGTCCGAAACAATGAGCAGTTCTTC
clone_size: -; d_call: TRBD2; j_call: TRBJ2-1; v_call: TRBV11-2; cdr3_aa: CASNLKLAGDRNEQFF; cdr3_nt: TGTGCCAGCAACCTAAAACTAGCGGGAGACCGTAATGAGCAGTTCTTC
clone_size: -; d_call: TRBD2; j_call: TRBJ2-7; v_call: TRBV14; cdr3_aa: CASSPGGSSFTYEQYF; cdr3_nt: TGTGCCAGCAGCCCCGGGGGGTCTAGCTTTACCTACGAGCAGTACTTC
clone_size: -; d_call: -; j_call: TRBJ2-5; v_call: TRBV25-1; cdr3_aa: CAIGLETQYF; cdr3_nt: TGTGCCATCGGTCTAGAGACCCAGTACTTC
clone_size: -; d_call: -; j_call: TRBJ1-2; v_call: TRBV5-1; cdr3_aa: CASSLADLRTGDGYTF; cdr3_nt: TGCGCCAGCAGCTTGGCCGATTTGAGGACTGGGGATGGCTACACCTTC
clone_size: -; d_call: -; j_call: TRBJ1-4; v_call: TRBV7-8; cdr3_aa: CASTATPDGGDSGEKLFF; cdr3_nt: TGTGCCAGCACCGCGACGCCCGACGGGGGCGATAGTGGAGAAAAACTGTTTTTT
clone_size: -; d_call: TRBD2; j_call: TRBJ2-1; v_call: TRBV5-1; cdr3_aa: CASSLDSGLAGGVSYNEQFF; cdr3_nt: TGCGCCAGCAGCTTGGATTCCGGGCTAGCGGGAGGGGTCTCCTACAATGAGCAGTTCTTC
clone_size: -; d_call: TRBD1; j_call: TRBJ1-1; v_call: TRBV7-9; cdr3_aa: CASSTSTGEAFF; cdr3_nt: TGTGCCAGCAGCACTTCGACAGGGGAAGCTTTCTTT
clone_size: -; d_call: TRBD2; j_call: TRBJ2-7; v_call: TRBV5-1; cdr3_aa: CASSLSGGYYEQYF; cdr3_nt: TGCGCCAGCAGCCTTAGCGGGGGTTACTACGAGCAGTACTTC
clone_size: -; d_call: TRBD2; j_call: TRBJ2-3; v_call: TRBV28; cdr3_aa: CASSVGLADTTDTQYF; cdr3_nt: TGTGCCAGCAGTGTGGGACTAGCGGATACCACAGATACGCAGTATTTT
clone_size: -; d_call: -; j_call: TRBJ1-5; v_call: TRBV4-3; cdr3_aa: CASSQDQGINQPQHF; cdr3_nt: TGCGCCAGCAGCCAAGATCAGGGGATCAATCAGCCCCAGCATTTT
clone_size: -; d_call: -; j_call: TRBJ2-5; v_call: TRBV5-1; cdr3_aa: CASSNDGLGETQYF; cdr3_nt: TGCGCCAGCAGCAACGACGGACTGGGGGAGACCCAGTACTTC
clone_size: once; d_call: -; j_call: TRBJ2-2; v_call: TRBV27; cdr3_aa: CASNDRAVNTGELFF; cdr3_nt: TGTGCCAGCAACGATCGAGCGGTGAACACCGGGGAGCTGTTTTTT
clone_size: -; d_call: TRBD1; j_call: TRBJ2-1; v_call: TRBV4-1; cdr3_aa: CASSPRDRDWVGEQFF; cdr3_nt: TGCGCCAGCAGCCCCCGGGACAGGGATTGGGTGGGGGAGCAGTTCTTC
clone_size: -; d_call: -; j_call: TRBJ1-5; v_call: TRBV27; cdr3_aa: CASMQGSQPQHF; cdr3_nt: TGTGCCAGCATGCAGGGGAGTCAGCCCCAGCATTTT
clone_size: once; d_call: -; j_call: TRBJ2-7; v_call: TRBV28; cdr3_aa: CASSPIPGEDTYEQYF; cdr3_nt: TGTGCCAGCAGTCCTATACCCGGGGAAGATACCTACGAGCAGTACTTC
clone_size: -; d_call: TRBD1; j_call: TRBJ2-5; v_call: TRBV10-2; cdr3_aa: CASSEGDRVGSKKETQYF; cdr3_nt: TGCGCCAGCAGTGAAGGGGACAGGGTTGGGTCAAAGAAAGAGACCCAGTACTTC
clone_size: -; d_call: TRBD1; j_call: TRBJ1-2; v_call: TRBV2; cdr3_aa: CASSGRQGIGYTF; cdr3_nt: TGTGCCAGCAGTGGACGACAGGGTATCGGCTACACCTTC
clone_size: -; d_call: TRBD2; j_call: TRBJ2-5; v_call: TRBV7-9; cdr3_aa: CAALRTSGGPQETQYF; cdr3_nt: TGTGCCGCTCTCAGGACTAGCGGGGGTCCCCAAGAGACCCAGTACTTC
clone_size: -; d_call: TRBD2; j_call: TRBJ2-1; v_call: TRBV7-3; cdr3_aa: CASSLRYKGTSSNEQFF; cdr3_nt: TGTGCCAGCAGCTTAAGGTATAAGGGGACTAGCTCCAATGAGCAGTTCTTC
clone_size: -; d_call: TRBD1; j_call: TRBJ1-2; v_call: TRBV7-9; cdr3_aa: CASSPLRGTELAYGYTF; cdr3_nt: TGTGCCAGCAGCCCACTGAGAGGGACAGAGCTTGCATATGGCTACACCTTC
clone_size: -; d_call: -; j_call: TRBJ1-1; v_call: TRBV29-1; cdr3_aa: CSVEAEMNTEAFF; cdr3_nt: TGCAGCGTTGAGGCAGAGATGAACACTGAAGCTTTCTTT
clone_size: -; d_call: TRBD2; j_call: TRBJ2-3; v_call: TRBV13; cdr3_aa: CASSPPTSGTGTDTQYF; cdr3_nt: TGTGCCAGCAGCCCACCTACTAGCGGGACCGGCACAGATACGCAGTATTTT
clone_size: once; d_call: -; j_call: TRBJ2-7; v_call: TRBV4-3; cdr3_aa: CASSQGLEQYF; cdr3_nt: TGCGCCAGCAGCCAAGGTCTCGAGCAGTACTTC
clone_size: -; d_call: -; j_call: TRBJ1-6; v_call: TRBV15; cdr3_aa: CATSRDVNRNSPLHF; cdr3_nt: TGTGCCACCAGCAGAGATGTAAACAGGAATTCACCCCTCCACTTT
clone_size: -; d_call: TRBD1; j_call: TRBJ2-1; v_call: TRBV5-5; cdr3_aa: CASSPGTEIGHEQFF; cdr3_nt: TGTGCCAGCAGCCCCGGGACAGAGATTGGGCATGAGCAGTTCTTC
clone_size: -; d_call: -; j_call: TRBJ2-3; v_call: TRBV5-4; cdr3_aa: CASSLGADTQYF; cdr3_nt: TGTGCCAGCAGCTTGGGGGCAGATACGCAGTATTTT
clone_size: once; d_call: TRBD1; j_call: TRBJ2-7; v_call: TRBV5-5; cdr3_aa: CASLTGTGHRSSYEQYF; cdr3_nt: TGTGCCAGCCTAACCGGGACAGGCCATCGGAGCTCCTACGAGCAGTACTTC
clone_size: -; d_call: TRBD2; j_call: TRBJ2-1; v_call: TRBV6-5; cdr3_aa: CASSSLTSGRDNEQFF; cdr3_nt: TGTGCCAGCAGTTCGTTGACTAGCGGGAGGGACAATGAGCAGTTCTTC
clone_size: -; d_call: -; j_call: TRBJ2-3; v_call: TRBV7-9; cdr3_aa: CAILPNVGTQYF; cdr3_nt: TGTGCCATCCTGCCGAACGTTGGTACGCAGTATTTT
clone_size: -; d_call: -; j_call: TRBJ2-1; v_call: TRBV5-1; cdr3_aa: CASFATQRASYNEQFF; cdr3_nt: TGCGCCAGCTTCGCGACTCAGCGGGCTTCCTACAATGAGCAGTTCTTC
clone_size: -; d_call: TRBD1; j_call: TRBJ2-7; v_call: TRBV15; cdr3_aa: CATSRGRGSGGPTYEQYF; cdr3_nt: TGTGCCACCAGCAGAGGTCGAGGGTCAGGGGGACCGACCTACGAGCAGTACTTC
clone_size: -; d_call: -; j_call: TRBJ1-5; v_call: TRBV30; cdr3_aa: CAWSVFKLGLAYSNQPQHF; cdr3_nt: TGTGCCTGGAGTGTATTTAAATTGGGTCTGGCCTATAGCAATCAGCCCCAGCATTTT
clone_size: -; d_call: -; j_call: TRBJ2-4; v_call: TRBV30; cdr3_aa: CAWSGHDIQYF; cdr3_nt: TGTGCCTGGAGCGGACACGACATTCAGTACTTC
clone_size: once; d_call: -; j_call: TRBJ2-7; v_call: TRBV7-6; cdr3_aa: CASRGQGDEQYF; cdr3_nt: TGTGCCAGCAGAGGCCAAGGAGACGAGCAGTACTTC
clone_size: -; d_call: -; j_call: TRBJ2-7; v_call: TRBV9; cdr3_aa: CASSVGTGVAYEQYF; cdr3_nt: TGTGCCAGCAGCGTAGGGACGGGAGTCGCCTACGAGCAGTACTTC
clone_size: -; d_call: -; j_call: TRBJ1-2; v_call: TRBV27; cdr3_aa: CASSSGAIRGYIF; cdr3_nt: TGTGCCAGCAGTTCGGGGGCGATTAGAGGCTACATCTTC
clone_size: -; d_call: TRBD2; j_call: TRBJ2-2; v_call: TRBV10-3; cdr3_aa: CAISGAGGPSGELFF; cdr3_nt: TGTGCCATCAGTGGGGCGGGAGGGCCCTCCGGGGAGCTGTTTTTT
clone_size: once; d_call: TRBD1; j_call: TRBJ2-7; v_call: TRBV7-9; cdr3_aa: CASGQGGSYEQYF; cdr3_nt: TGTGCCTCGGGACAGGGGGGATCCTACGAGCAGTACTTC
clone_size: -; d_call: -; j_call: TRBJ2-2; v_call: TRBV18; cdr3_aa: CASSPPPGTNTGELFF; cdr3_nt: TGTGCCAGCTCACCACCGCCGGGTACGAACACCGGGGAGCTGTTTTTT
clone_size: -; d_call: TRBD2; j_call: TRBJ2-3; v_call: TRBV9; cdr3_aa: CAIPAGSSTDTQYF; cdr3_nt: TGTGCCATACCAGCGGGATCCAGCACAGATACGCAGTATTTT
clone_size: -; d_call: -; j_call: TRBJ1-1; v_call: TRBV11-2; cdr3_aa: CASSPVPGGRDTEAFF; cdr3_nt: TGTGCCAGCAGCCCCGTCCCCGGGGGAAGGGACACTGAAGCTTTCTTT
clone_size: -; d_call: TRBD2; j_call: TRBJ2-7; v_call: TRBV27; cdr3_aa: CASSSSGLAGRYEQYF; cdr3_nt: TGTGCCAGCAGTTCCTCCGGACTAGCGGGAAGGTACGAGCAGTACTTC